The entry that follows covers one TCR beta chain sequence. Antigen unknown. Researchers ran the PCR with 60 Vbeta and 13 Jbeta primers. Some clones are missing from TCRdb's copy, which holds only in-frame ones; the method was immunoSEQ multiplex PCR. The data contain 200,000 to 250,000 clones, over 65% of them singletons. The sample originates from a study of cytomegalovirus exposure and HLA in healthy donors. General observations from the study: In a later analysis, DRB1 alleles had the most associated TCRs; HLA-C alleles the fewest.

V was trimmed by 2 bases and J by 4 bases, leaving 9 bases between them. CDR3 length: 14 residues. From germline, CDR1 is KGHSH and CDR2 LQKENI. This TCR came from a woman aged 60-75 years in good health and CMV-seropositive. The rearrangement joins TRBV18 to TRBJ2-1; possible D gene TRBD2, 6 bases. The specimen sequenced was PBMCs. The CDR3 sequence: CASSPSGYYNEQFF. CDR3 nucleotide sequence: TGTGCCAGCTCACCAAGCGGGTATTACAATGAGCAGTTCTTC. The whole variable domain, remainder taken from reference TRBV18 and TRBJ2-1, is NAGVMQNPRHLVRRRGQEARLRCSPMKGHSHVYWYRQLPEEGLKFMVYLQKENIIDESGMPKERFSAEFPKEGPSILRIQQVVRGDSAAYFCASSPSGYYNEQFFGPGTRLTVL.